These 25 T cell receptor beta chains came from one sample sequenced in a study of blood T cell repertoires in COVID-19. Repertoires were generated with immunoSEQ multiplex PCR, while TCRdb's copy carries only in-frame clones and drops some. The table has about 100,000 clones, roughly 84% seen once. Material: peripheral blood. The receptors were gathered from a man in his 60s with acute or convalescent COVID-19.

The chain uses TRBV28 and TRBJ1-6; 8 positions agree with TRBD1. In germline, CDR1 is MDHEN, CDR2 SYDVKM. The CDR3 has 13 amino acids. V was pared by 5 bases and J by 7 bases, with 1 base of the junction left unmatched. CDR3 sequence reads: CASSQGANSPLHF. The CDR3 region has the DNA TGTGCCAGCAGTCAGGGGGCGAATTCACCCCTCCACTTT.

V and J are TRBV6-6 and TRBJ1-5; D not certain. The CDR3 spans 14 residues. Germline values: CDR1 MNHNY, CDR2 SVGAGI (reference sequence). V was pared by 7 bases and J by 4 bases, with 14 bases between. The CDR3 DNA reads as TGTGCCAGCATCAATAGTGGAGCTAATCAGCCCCAGCATTTT. Translated, it gives CASINSGANQPQHF.

The V call is TRBV2, the J call TRBJ1-3; D remains ambiguous. Trimming took 8 bases from V and 2 from J, leaving 19 bases between them. The CDR3 runs 16 residues. Looked up from germline, CDR1 is SNHLY and CDR2 is FYNNEI. The CDR3 DNA follows: TGTGCCAGCCGACGACGGAGTGAAGTCGCTGGAAACACCATATATTTT. This translates into CASRRRSEVAGNTIYF.

The chain is built from TRBV29-1 and TRBJ1-1; a weak D match, TRBD1 (6 bases). The CDR3 has 12 residues. CDR1 is SQVTM, CDR2 ANQGSEA, per germline. V was cut by 7 bases and J by 8 bases, with 17 bases left in between. This chain's CDR3 is CSAPGGSPEAFF. For the CDR3, the DNA is TGCAGCGCCCCGGGGGGCAGCCCCGAAGCTTTCTTT.

The chain links TRBV6-5 to TRBJ2-1; TRBD1 aligns across 9 bases. Per germline, CDR1 MNHEY and CDR2 SVGAGI. The J segment lost 4 bases and the V segment lost 9 bases, leaving 4 bases of the junction unmatched. CDR3 size: 13 residues. The CDR3 is CASRQGGYNEQFF. As DNA, the CDR3 is TGTGCCAGTCGACAGGGGGGGTACAATGAGCAGTTCTTC.

A single count supports this clone. V gene TRBV28 combines with J gene TRBJ2-7; 8 nucleotides agree with TRBD2. CDR3 length equals 17 residues. Trimming cost V 5 bases and J 3 bases; bases outside gene matches: 15. Germline lookup yields CDR1 MDHEN and CDR2 SYDVKM. CDR3 bases: TGTGCCAGCAGTCAACCAAGTGGGACTAGATTTCGCTACGAGCAGTACTTC. Residues: CASSQPSGTRFRYEQYF.

The V and J genes are TRBV11-2 and TRBJ1-5; TRBD1 matches at 8 bases. V dropped 5 bases and J dropped 6; count of bases not matched to a gene: 6. The CDR3 sequence is 14 residues long. The V gene's germline CDR1 is SGHAT and CDR2 FQNNGV. The CDR3 nucleotides are TGTGCCAGCAGCCCAGGGGGCCGGGGTCAGCCCCAGCATTTT. Translating it yields CASSPGGRGQPQHF.

The CDR3 here is CASTGGYSSYNEQFF. CDR3 in DNA: TGTGCCAGCACGGGAGGGTATAGTTCCTACAATGAGCAGTTCTTC. This sequence joins TRBV2 and TRBJ2-1, with 8 bases aligning to TRBD2. V was clipped by 7 bases and J by 1 base; unmatched bases: 6. The CDR3 runs to 15 residues. CDR1 is SNHLY and CDR2 is FYNNEI in the germline V gene.

V is TRBV5-6 and J is TRBJ1-3, with 10 bases aligning to TRBD1. CDR3 length: 16 residues. V gave up 0 bases and J gave up 4 bases; unmatched junction bases: 4. The V gene's germline CDR1 is SGHDT and CDR2 YYEEEE. The DNA for the CDR3 is TGTGCCAGCAGCTTGGGGGACAGGGGTGCCGGAAACACCATATATTTT. Translating gives CASSLGDRGAGNTIYF. Full variable domain (rest looked up from reference TRBV5-6 and TRBJ1-3): DAGVTQSPTHLIKTRGQQVTLRCSPKSGHDTVSWYQQALGQGPQFIFQYYEEEERQRGNFPDRFSGHQFPNYSSELNVNALLLGDSALYLCASSLGDRGAGNTIYFGEGSWLTVV.

J is TRBJ1-3 and V is TRBV18; tentatively, D is TRBD1 (6 bases). The V gene's germline CDR1 is KGHSH and CDR2 LQKENI. The V gene lost 1 base and the J gene lost 0 bases, with 10 bases spanning the gap. The CDR3 has 16 residues. CDR3 nucleotides: TGTGCCAGCTCACCACAGGACAGATACTCTGGAAACACCATATATTTT. As protein: CASSPQDRYSGNTIYF. Using reference TRBV18 and TRBJ1-3 for the parts outside the CDR3, the full variable domain is NAGVMQNPRHLVRRRGQEARLRCSPMKGHSHVYWYRQLPEEGLKFMVYLQKENIIDESGMPKERFSAEFPKEGPSILRIQQVVRGDSAAYFCASSPQDRYSGNTIYFGEGSWLTVV.

The chain employs TRBV7-9 and TRBJ2-2; D unresolved. V lost 2 bases, J lost 1 base, and 5 bases lay in between. Germline V gene data show CDR1 as SEHNR and CDR2 as FQNEAQ (reference sequence). The CDR3 covers 14 residues. CDR3 DNA: TGTGCCAGCAGCTTATACGGGAACACCGGGGAGCTGTTTTTT. Protein: CASSLYGNTGELFF.

The rearrangement links TRBV9 to TRBJ1-3; TRBD1 is a possible D gene (5 bases). Trimming left V 0 bases short and J 9 bases short, with 13 bases between. This CDR3 is 14 amino acids long. Germline CDR1 SGDLS, CDR2 YYNGEE. For the CDR3, the DNA is TGTGCCAGCAGCGTAGGGGACTCAAGGGGCACCATATATTTT. Translated: CASSVGDSRGTIYF.

The chain is built from TRBV5-8 and TRBJ1-4; D is possibly TRBD1 (5 bases). V lost 4 bases and J lost 0, with 10 bases in between. The V gene's germline CDR1 is SGHTS and CDR2 YDEGEE. CDR3 length: 15 amino acids. CDR3 region: CASSPGGATNEKLFF. CDR3 coding DNA: TGTGCCAGCAGCCCGGGAGGGGCAACTAATGAAAAACTGTTTTTT.

V and J are TRBV7-8 and TRBJ1-4; D may be TRBD1 (6 bases). There are 16 residues in the CDR3. The ends were cut back, 5 bases at V and 7 bases at J, with 20 bases in the middle. Germline CDR1 is SGHVS and CDR2 is FQNEAQ. The CDR3: CASSPNPQGISEKLFF. The CDR3 coding sequence is TGTGCCAGCAGCCCTAACCCTCAGGGGATAAGTGAAAAACTGTTTTTT.

CDR3 loop: CASTGQSDQPQHF. The CDR3 DNA follows: TGTGCCAGCACCGGACAGTCGGATCAGCCCCAGCATTTT. The chain links TRBV7-8 to TRBJ1-5; D might be TRBD1 (6 bases). This CDR3 is 13 amino acids long. Germline CDR1 and CDR2: SGHVS and FQNEAQ. With 7 bases removed from V and 5 bases from J, the gap between germline ends came to 12 bases.

This clone was recorded only once. The chain employs TRBV2 and TRBJ2-3; D remains unclear. V was clipped by 4 bases and J by 3 bases, with 5 bases between them. The CDR3 is 12 residues long. Germline assignment: CDR1 SNHLY and CDR2 FYNNEI. CDR3 residues: CASSVQTDTQYF. The CDR3 region has the DNA TGTGCCAGCAGTGTCCAGACAGATACGCAGTATTTT.

V is TRBV7-2 and J is TRBJ2-1; 8 bases map to TRBD2. V shed 5 bases and J 7 bases; nucleotides not matched to a gene: 4. CDR1 SGHTA and CDR2 FQGNSA come from the germline V gene. This CDR3 comprises 13 residues. Here the CDR3 DNA reads TGTGCCAGCAGCACTACTAGCGGTAATGAGCAGTTCTTC. This translates into CASSTTSGNEQFF.

The chain employs TRBV5-1 and TRBJ2-1; 11 bases are a match to TRBD2. V was pared by 4 bases and J by 10 bases, with 7 bases of the junction left unmatched. Germline values: CDR1 SGHRS, CDR2 YFSETQ. This CDR3 has 14 amino acids. CDR3 loop: CASSPGTSGLEQFF. CDR3 in DNA: TGCGCCAGCAGCCCAGGGACTAGCGGACTAGAGCAGTTCTTC.

The chain combines TRBV27 with TRBJ2-3; 11 nucleotides agree with TRBD1. This CDR3 contains 19 residues. Per germline, CDR1 MNHEY and CDR2 SMNVEV (reference sequence). The V gene end was trimmed by 6 bases and the J gene end by 2 bases; junction bases not matched to a gene: 16. CDR3 DNA sequence: TGTGCCAGCAGATCGGACAGGGGGCGACTACGGACTAACACAGATACGCAGTATTTT. Its translation: CASRSDRGRLRTNTDTQYF.

This chain links TRBV4-3 with TRBJ1-5; TRBD1 matches 9 bases. With 0 bases clipped from V and 5 bases from J, the junction kept 5 bases outside the gene matches. Germline-derived CDR1 and CDR2 are LGHNA and YSLEER. This CDR3 has 16 residues. The CDR3 is CASSQEWDRDDQPQHF. CDR3 nucleotide sequence: TGCGCCAGCAGCCAAGAATGGGACAGGGACGATCAGCCCCAGCATTTT.

CDR3 bases: TGTGCCAGCAGTTCCCCCAGCGGCAGCAGCACAGATACGCAGTATTTT. Protein sequence: CASSSPSGSSTDTQYF. The genes are TRBV27 and TRBJ2-3; possibly TRBD2 for D (5 bases). The CDR3 sequence is 16 residues long. CDR1 is MNHEY, CDR2 SMNVEV, per germline (reference sequence). V was trimmed by 4 bases and J by 0 bases, leaving 14 bases between them.

The V call is TRBV19, the J call TRBJ1-1, with D perhaps TRBD1 (6 bases). CDR3 length equals 13 residues. V was clipped by 6 bases and J by 5 bases, with 13 bases between them. The germline V gene encodes CDR1 LNHDA and CDR2 SQIVND (reference sequence). As DNA, the CDR3 is TGTGCCAGTAGGGAAGGGGGTGGAACTGAAGCTTTCTTT. This gives the protein CASREGGGTEAFF. Together with reference TRBV19 and TRBJ1-1, the CDR3 gives the full variable domain: DGGITQSPKYLFRKEGQNVTLSCEQNLNHDAMYWYRQDPGQGLRLIYYSQIVNDFQKGDIAEGYSVSREKKESFPLTVTSAQKNPTAFYLCASREGGGTEAFFGQGTRLTVV.

This chain's CDR3 is CASSSTGTGSRTEAFF. In nucleotides, the CDR3 is TGTGCCAGCAGCTCGACCGGGACAGGGAGTCGAACTGAAGCTTTCTTT. This sequence joins TRBV11-3 and TRBJ1-1; 9 bases match TRBD1. The CDR3 spans 16 residues. The V gene's germline CDR1 is SGHNT and CDR2 YENEEA. After removal of 4 bases from V and 5 bases from J, the junction contained 11 bases not matched to a gene.

V usage is TRBV6-4 and J usage is TRBJ2-2; unclear D gene. V lost 3 bases and J lost 1, with 6 bases in between. The CDR3 extends over 14 amino acids. Germline V gives CDR1 MRHNA, CDR2 SNTAGT. The CDR3 spells CASSEGGNTGELFF. The CDR3 DNA sequence: TGTGCCAGCAGTGAAGGCGGGAACACCGGGGAGCTGTTTTTT.

This rearrangement joins TRBV11-3 to TRBJ1-1; TRBD1 matches 8 bases. The CDR3 runs 12 residues. V shed 7 bases and J 5 bases; nucleotides not matched to a gene: 3. The germline V gene has CDR1 SGHNT and CDR2 YENEEA. The CDR3 DNA sequence: TGTGCCAGCAACTACAGGGGGACTGAAGCTTTCTTT. Translation gives CASNYRGTEAFF.